Below, 10 T cell receptor beta chains from the same sample are listed, as sequenced in a study of CD8 T cells in Susac syndrome. With random hexamers, reverse transcription was performed on about 0.5 to 1 ug of RNA. Each CDR3 protein is one row after TCRdb ran MiXCR on the immunoSEQ multiplex PCR reads. The repertoire includes approximately 210,000 distinct CDR3 sequences, approximately 94% of them detected once, and 0.15% sits in the top ten. The sequenced sample was CD4+ T cells from PBMCs. These receptors all stem from a human donor with Susac syndrome.

This chain joins TRBV19 and TRBJ1-6; D call uncertain. This CDR3 has 16 amino acids. CDR1 LNHDA and CDR2 SQIVND come from the germline V gene (reference sequence). Trimming shortened V by 5 bases and J by 1 base, and 12 bases separated the two germline ends. The CDR3 region has the DNA TGTGCCAGTAGTGGGAGTCGGGGATCCTATAATTCACCCCTCCACTTT. Its protein is CASSGSRGSYNSPLHF.

The J gene is TRBJ2-5, the V gene TRBV20-1; D is ambiguous. Trimming took off 3 bases at V and 2 bases at J, with 7 bases between the two ends. Germline-derived CDR1 and CDR2 are DFQATT and SNEGSKA (reference sequence). The CDR3 runs to 12 residues. The CDR3 sequence: CSARPNQETQYF. The CDR3 coding sequence is TGCAGTGCTAGGCCTAATCAAGAGACCCAGTACTTC.

The chain uses TRBV27 and TRBJ1-2, with TRBD1 matching 7 bases. CDR1 and CDR2 from the germline V gene are MNHEY and SMNVEV (reference sequence). V trimming: 4 bases; J trimming: 3 bases; junction bases outside the gene matches: 5. The CDR3 is 14 amino acids. CDR3 amino acids: CASSSSTGDYGYTF. CDR3 coding DNA: TGTGCCAGCAGTTCCTCAACAGGGGACTATGGCTACACCTTC.

This rearrangement joins TRBV12-3 or TRBV12-4 to TRBJ2-7; D is possibly TRBD1 or TRBD2 (5 bases each). V gave up 7 bases and J gave up 5 bases, with 18 bases separating them. This CDR3 is 14 amino acids long. CDR3 nucleotides: TGTGCCAGCACCCCGGAGAACAGGCGGGACGAGCAGTACTTC. Protein product: CASTPENRRDEQYF.

The chain uses TRBV7-2 and TRBJ1-2; D gene unclear. Trimming cost V 4 bases and J 3 bases, with 12 bases left between them. Germline V gene data show CDR1 as SGHTA and CDR2 as FQGNSA. The CDR3 runs 14 residues. The CDR3 protein is CASSSDYDHYGYTF. CDR3 sequence (DNA): TGTGCCAGCAGCTCAGATTACGACCACTATGGCTACACCTTC. The complete variable domain, with remaining parts taken from reference TRBV7-2 and TRBJ1-2, reads GAGVSQSPSNKVTEKGKDVELRCDPISGHTALYWYRQSLGQGLEFLIYFQGNSAPDKSGLPSDRFSAERTGGSVSTLTIQRTQQEDSAVYLCASSSDYDHYGYTFGSGTRLTVV.

The chain couples TRBV9 to TRBJ2-3; 11 bases are a match to TRBD2. Trimming at V came to 3 bases and at J to 1 base, leaving 4 bases not matched to a gene. The length of the CDR3 is 16 residues. Germline CDR1 SGDLS, CDR2 YYNGEE. CDR3 region: CASSGRSGGGTDTQYF. Written as DNA, the CDR3 is TGTGCCAGCAGCGGTCGTAGCGGGGGGGGCACAGATACGCAGTATTTT.

This chain connects TRBV3-1 to TRBJ2-3; no firm D call. Germline assignment: CDR1 LGHDT and CDR2 YNNKEL (reference sequence). The CDR3 is 14 amino acids. Deletions cut 4 bases from V and 2 bases from J, with 10 bases between. The CDR3 DNA follows: TGTGCCAGCAGCCCTCGCCCCCCCACAGATACGCAGTATTTT. This encodes CASSPRPPTDTQYF.

In DNA, the CDR3 is TGTGCCAGCAGTCAACAGGGGGGAGGCGCTGAAGCTTTCTTT. Protein: CASSQQGGGAEAFF. The V gene is TRBV6-5, the J gene TRBJ1-1; 8 nucleotides match TRBD1. The CDR3 extends over 14 amino acids. Germline CDR1 is MNHEY and CDR2 is SVGAGI. With 5 bases clipped from V and 6 bases from J, the junction kept 8 bases outside the gene matches.

Only a few counts were recorded for this clonotype. V gene TRBV3-1 combines with J gene TRBJ1-1; D not certain. Trimming took off 3 bases at V and 2 bases at J, with 7 bases between the two ends. From germline, CDR1 is LGHDT and CDR2 YNNKEL (reference sequence). CDR3 length: 13 amino acids. CDR3 protein: CASSQDLNTEAFF. DNA for the CDR3: TGTGCCAGCAGCCAGGATTTAAACACTGAAGCTTTCTTT.

In its sample, this clonotype was seen once. This chain links TRBV27 with TRBJ2-2; D is unresolved. CDR3 size: 16 residues. The V gene lost 2 bases and the J gene lost 3 bases, with 13 bases spanning the gap. CDR1 and CDR2 (germline): MNHEY, SMNVEV (reference sequence). CDR3 sequence (DNA): TGTGCCAGCAGTTTAATGGGGTTTTGGGACACCGGGGAGCTGTTTTTT. Residues: CASSLMGFWDTGELFF.